A single TCR beta chain is shown here with its context. This sample is drawn from a study of shared clonotypes between healthy human individuals. V lost 1 base and J 5 bases, leaving 6 bases between the germline ends. The V gene's germline CDR1 is MGHRA and CDR2 YSYEKL. The CDR3 contains 13 residues. Some clones are missing from TCRdb's copy, which holds only in-frame ones; the method was immunoSEQ multiplex PCR. The sample includes hundreds of thousands of clones, around 95% seen only once; the top ten take roughly 0.1%. Naive-designated CD8 cells lacked CD45RO, were positively enriched for CCR7, and omitted terminally differentiated effector memory CD45RA+ cells. The healthy adult donors were HIV-negative and reported no recent acute infections or vaccinations.

The chain combines TRBV4-1 with TRBJ2-4; no clear D. The sequence was collected from a woman aged 25 to 39 in good health. The specimen was naive CD8+ T cells sorted from blood. For the CDR3, the DNA is TGCGCCAGCAGCCAAGCGATAGAAAACATTCAGTACTTC. Encoded protein: CASSQAIENIQYF.